The clone carrying this T cell receptor (beta chain) showed up many times. Diagnosis relied on clinical symptoms, serum thyroxine and TRAb, thyroid ultrasound and orbital computed tomography. This specimen comes from a study of T cells in Graves' hyperthyroidism and ophthalmopathy. Across the study: The blood sample was taken at first diagnosis, before treatment began.

The CDR3 regions of TCR beta were amplified from RNA transcripts. A set of HTBI primers served as the primers for a first-round RT-PCR of the TCR CDR3. TCRdb reprocessed the multiplex PCR reads via MiXCR and lists one record per CDR3 protein. The data hold 350,000 to 450,000 distinct CDR3 sequences, with approximately 13% observed a single time. With 0 bases removed from V and 2 bases from J, the gap between germline ends came to 13 bases. The germline CDR1 and CDR2 sequences are PRHDT and FYEKMQ (reference sequence). The CDR3 has 16 residues. The clonotype comes from a woman aged 60 to 75 with Graves' hyperthyroidism. Sequencing used blood. This rearrangement joins TRBV13 to TRBJ1-1, with D unresolved. The CDR3 DNA sequence: TGTGCCAGCAGCTTAGGCGGTCCAGGTTCAAACACTGAAGCTTTCTTT. Its translation is CASSLGGPGSNTEAFF. Using reference TRBV13 and TRBJ1-1 for the parts outside the CDR3, the full variable domain is AAGVIQSPRHLIKEKRETATLKCYPIPRHDTVYWYQQGPGQDPQFLISFYEKMQSDKGSIPDRFSAQQFSDYHSELNMSSLELGDSALYFCASSLGGPGSNTEAFFGQGTRLTVV.